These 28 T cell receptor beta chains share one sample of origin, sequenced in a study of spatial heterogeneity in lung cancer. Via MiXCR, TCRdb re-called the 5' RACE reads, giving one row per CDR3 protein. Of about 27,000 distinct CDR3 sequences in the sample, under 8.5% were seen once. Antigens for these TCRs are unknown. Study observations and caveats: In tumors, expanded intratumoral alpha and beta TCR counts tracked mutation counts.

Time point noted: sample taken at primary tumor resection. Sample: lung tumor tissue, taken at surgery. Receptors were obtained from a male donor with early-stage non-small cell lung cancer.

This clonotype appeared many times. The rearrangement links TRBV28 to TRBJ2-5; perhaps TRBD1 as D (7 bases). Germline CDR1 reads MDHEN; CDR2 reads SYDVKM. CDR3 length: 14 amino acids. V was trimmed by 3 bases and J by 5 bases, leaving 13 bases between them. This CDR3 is CASSFRGEVETQYF. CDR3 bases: TGTGCCAGCAGTTTCAGGGGGGAGGTGGAGACCCAGTACTTC.

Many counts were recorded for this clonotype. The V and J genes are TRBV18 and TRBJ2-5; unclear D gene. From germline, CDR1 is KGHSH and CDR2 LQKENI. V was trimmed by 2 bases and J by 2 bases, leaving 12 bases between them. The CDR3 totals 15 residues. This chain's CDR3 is CASSPGNRAQETQYF. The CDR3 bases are TGTGCCAGCTCACCAGGGAACCGGGCACAAGAGACCCAGTACTTC.

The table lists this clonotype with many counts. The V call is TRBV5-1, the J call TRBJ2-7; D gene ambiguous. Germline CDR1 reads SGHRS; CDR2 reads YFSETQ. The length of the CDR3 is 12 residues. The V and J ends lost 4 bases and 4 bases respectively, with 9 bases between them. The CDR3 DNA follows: TGCGCCAGCAGCAGTCAGGATTACGAGCAGTACTTC. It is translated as CASSSQDYEQYF.

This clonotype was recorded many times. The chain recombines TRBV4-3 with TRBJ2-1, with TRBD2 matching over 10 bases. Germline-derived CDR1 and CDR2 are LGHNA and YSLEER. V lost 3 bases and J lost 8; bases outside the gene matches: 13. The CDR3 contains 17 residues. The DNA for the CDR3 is TGCGCCAGCAGCCAGGGTCCCAAGCGGGGGGGCAGGCATGAGCAGTTCTTC. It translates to CASSQGPKRGGRHEQFF.

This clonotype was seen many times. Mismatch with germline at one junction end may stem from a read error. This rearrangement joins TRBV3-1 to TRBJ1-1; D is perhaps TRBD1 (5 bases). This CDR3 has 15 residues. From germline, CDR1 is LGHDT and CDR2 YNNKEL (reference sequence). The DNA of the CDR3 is TGTGCCAGCAACCAAGGGGATTACATGAACACTGAAGCTTTCTTT. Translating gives CASNQGDYMNTEAFF.

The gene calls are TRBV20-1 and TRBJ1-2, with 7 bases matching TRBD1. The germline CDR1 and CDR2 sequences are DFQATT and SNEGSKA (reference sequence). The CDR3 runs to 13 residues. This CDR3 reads CSAQGGPLYGYTF. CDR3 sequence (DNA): TGCAGCGCCCAGGGGGGACCCCTCTATGGCTACACCTTC.

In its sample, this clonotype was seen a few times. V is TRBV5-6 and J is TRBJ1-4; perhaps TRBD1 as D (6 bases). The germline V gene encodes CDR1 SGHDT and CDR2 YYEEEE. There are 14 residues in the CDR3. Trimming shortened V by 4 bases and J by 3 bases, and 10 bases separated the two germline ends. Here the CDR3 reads CASSMGASNEKLFF. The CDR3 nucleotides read TGTGCCAGCAGCATGGGGGCATCTAATGAAAAACTGTTTTTT.

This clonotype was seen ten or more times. CDR3 bases: TGTGCCAGCAGGGAACTAGTAAGAGAGACCCAGTACTTC. It codes for CASRELVRETQYF. The chain joins TRBV28 to TRBJ2-5, with D perhaps matching TRBD2 (5 bases). CDR3 length: 13 amino acids. Germline assignment: CDR1 MDHEN and CDR2 SYDVKM. V was shortened by 6 bases and J by 4 bases, with 12 bases between the two germline ends.

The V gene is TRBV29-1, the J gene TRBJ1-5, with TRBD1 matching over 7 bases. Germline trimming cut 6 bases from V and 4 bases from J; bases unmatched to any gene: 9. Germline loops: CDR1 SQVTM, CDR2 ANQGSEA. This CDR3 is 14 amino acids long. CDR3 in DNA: TGCAGCGTGGCCGGGACAGACCCAAATCAGCCCCAGCATTTT. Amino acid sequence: CSVAGTDPNQPQHF. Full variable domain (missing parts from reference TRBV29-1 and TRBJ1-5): SAVISQKPSRDICQRGTSLTIQCQVDSQVTMMFWYRQQPGQSLTLIATANQGSEATYESGFVIDKFPISRPNLTFSTLTVSNMSPEDSSIYLCSVAGTDPNQPQHFGDGTRLSIL.

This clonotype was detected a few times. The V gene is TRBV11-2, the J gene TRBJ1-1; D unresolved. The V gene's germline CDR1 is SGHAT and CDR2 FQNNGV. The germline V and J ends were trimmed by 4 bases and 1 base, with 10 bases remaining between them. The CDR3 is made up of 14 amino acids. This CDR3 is CASSWTAGNTEAFF. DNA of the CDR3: TGTGCCAGCAGCTGGACGGCAGGGAACACTGAAGCTTTCTTT.

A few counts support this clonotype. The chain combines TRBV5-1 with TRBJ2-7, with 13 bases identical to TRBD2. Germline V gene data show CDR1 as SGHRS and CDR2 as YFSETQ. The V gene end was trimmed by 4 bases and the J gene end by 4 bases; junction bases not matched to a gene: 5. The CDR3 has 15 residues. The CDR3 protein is CASSVGLAGVYEQYF. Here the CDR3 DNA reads TGCGCCAGCAGCGTCGGACTAGCGGGGGTATACGAGCAGTACTTC.

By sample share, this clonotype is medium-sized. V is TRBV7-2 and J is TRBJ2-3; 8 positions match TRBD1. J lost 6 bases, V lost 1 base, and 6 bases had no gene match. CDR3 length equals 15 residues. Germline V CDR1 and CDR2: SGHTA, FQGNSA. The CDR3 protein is CASSLGGQGGDTQYF. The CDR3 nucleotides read TGTGCCAGCAGCTTAGGAGGACAGGGCGGTGATACGCAGTATTTT.

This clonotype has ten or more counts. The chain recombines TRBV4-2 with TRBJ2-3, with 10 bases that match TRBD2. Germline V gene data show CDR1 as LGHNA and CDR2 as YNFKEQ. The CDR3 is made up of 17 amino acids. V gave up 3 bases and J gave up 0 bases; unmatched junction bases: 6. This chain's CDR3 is CASSQVLAGDSTDTQYF. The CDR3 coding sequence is TGTGCCAGCAGCCAGGTCCTAGCGGGGGACAGCACAGATACGCAGTATTTT.

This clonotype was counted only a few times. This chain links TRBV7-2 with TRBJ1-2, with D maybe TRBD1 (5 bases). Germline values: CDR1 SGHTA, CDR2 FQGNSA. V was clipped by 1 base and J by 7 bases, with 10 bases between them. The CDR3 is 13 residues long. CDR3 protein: CASSLDKGTGYTF. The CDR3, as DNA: TGTGCCAGCAGCTTAGACAAGGGGACTGGCTACACCTTC.

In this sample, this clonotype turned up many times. The CDR3 DNA is TGTGCCAGCAGACCGGATGGGGATACGCAGTATTTT. This encodes CASRPDGDTQYF. The chain carries TRBV7-2 and TRBJ2-3; D is undetermined. The germline V gene encodes CDR1 SGHTA and CDR2 FQGNSA. The CDR3 has 12 amino acids. Trimming took off 6 bases at V and 6 bases at J, with 10 bases between the two ends.

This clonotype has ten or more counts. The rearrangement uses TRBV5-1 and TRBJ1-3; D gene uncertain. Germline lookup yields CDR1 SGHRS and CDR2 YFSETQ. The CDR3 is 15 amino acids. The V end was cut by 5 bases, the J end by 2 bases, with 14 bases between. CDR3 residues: CASSWDPNPGNTIYF. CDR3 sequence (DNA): TGCGCCAGCAGTTGGGATCCCAACCCTGGAAACACCATATATTTT.

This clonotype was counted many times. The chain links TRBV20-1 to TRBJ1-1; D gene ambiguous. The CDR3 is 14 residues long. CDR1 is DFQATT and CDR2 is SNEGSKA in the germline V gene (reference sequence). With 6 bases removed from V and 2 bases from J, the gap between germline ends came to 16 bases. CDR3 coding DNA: TGCAGTGCCCCGCTACGGGCGGCTAACACTGAAGCTTTCTTT. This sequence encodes CSAPLRAANTEAFF.

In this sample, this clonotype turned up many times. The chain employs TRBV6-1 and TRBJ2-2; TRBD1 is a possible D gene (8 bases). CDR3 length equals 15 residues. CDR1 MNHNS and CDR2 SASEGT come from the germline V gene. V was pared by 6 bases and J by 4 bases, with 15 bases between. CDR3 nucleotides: TGTGCCAGCAGCCTGACAGGGGAGGGCACCGGGGAGCTGTTTTTT. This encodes CASSLTGEGTGELFF.

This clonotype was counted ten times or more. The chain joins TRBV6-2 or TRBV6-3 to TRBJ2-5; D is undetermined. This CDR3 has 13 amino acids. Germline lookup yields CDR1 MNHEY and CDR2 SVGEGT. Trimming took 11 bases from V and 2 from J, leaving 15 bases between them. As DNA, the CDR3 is TGTGCCGCCCGGGCACATTCTCAAGAGACCCAGTACTTC. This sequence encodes CAARAHSQETQYF.

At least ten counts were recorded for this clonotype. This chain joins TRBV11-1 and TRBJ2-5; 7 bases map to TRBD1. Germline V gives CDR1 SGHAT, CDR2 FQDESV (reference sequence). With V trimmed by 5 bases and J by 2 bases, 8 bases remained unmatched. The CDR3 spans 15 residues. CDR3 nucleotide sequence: TGTGCCAGCAGCCTTGGGACAGCAAGACAAGAGACCCAGTACTTC. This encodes CASSLGTARQETQYF.

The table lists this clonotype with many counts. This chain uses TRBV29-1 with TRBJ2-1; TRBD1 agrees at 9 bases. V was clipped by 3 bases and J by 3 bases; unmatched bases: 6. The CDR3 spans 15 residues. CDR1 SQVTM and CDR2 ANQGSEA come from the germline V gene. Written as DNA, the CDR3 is TGCAGCGTTGACCCCGCGACAGGGGGCTACAATGAGCAGTTCTTC. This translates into CSVDPATGGYNEQFF.

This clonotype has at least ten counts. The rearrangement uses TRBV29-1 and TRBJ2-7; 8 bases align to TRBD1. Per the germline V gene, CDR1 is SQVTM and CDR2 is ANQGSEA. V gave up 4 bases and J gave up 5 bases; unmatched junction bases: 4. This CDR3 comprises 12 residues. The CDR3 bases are TGCAGCGTTGTCAGGGGGCTGGACGAGCAGTACTTC. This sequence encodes CSVVRGLDEQYF.

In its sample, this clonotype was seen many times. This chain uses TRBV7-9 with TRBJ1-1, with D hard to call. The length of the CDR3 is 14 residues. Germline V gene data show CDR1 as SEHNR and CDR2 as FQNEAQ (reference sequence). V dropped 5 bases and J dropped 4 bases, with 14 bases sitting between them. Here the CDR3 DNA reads TGTGCCAGCAGCGCGATCCGGGTTCTCACTGAAGCTTTCTTT. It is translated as CASSAIRVLTEAFF.

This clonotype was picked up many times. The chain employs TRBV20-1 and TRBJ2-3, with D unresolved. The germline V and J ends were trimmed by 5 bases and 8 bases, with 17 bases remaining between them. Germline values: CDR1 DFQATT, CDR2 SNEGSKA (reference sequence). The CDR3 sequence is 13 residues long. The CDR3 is CSAPDWLETTQYF. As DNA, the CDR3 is TGCAGTGCTCCAGACTGGCTCGAGACTACGCAGTATTTT.

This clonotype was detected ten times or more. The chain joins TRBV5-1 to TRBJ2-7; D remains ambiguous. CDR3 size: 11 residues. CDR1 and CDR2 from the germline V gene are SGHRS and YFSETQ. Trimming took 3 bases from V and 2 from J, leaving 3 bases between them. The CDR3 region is CASSSTYEQYF. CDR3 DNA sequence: TGCGCCAGCAGCTCCACCTACGAGCAGTACTTC.

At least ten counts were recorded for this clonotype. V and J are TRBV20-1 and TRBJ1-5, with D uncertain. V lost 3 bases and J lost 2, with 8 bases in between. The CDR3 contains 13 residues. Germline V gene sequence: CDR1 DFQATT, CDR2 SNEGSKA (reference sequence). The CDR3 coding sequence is TGCAGTGCTAGTGGAGCAGGCAATCAGCCCCAGCATTTT. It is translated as CSASGAGNQPQHF.

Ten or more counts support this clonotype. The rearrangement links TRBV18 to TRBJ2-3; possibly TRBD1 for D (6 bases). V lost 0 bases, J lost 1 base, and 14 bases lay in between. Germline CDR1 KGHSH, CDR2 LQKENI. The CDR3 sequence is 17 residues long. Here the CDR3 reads CASSPPPRRTGTDTQYF. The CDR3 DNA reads TGTGCCAGCTCACCACCCCCTCGACGGACAGGCACAGATACGCAGTATTTT.

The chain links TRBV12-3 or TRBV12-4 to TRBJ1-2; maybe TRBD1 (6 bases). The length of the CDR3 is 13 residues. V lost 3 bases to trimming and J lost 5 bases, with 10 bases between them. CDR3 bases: TGTGCCAGCAGTTTTCTGGGGGCTTATGGCTACACCTTC. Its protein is CASSFLGAYGYTF.